The subject of this entry is one T cell receptor (beta chain). This sample was taken from a study of blood T cell repertoires in COVID-19. Study information: Sites in the United States, Italy and Spain provided acute and convalescent COVID-19 samples. Sources were T cells, B-cell-depleted T cells, or PBMCs; the material itself was cDNA or gDNA.

Germline V gene data show CDR1 as SGHTA and CDR2 as FQGNSA. The CDR3 runs 14 residues. The trim removed 6 bases at V and 2 bases at J, leaving 4 bases unmatched. In the original processing: Using reference gene primer amplification, nucleated cell counts were estimated. Repertoires were generated with immunoSEQ multiplex PCR, while TCRdb's copy carries only in-frame clones and drops some. That table furnishes V, J and clone size, whereas the DNA furnished D and trimming. The table records about 230,000 clones, less than 90% of them present only once. Sequenced: peripheral blood. This receptor was obtained from a woman between 70 and 85 years old with active or convalescent COVID-19. The chain uses TRBV7-2 and TRBJ1-2, with TRBD1 identical over 9 bases. The CDR3 region is CASRTGQGNYGYTF. In nucleotides, the CDR3 is TGTGCCAGCAGGACTGGACAGGGGAACTATGGCTACACCTTC.